This TCR beta chain was sequenced during a study of early T cells in non-severe SARS-CoV-2 infection. Study-wide points: Anti-spike CD8 responses were favored by VDJdb matching, which missed private and CD4 specificities.

CDR1 is MDHEN, CDR2 SYDVKM, per germline. The J segment lost 7 bases and the V segment lost 7 bases, leaving 11 bases of the junction unmatched. This CDR3 comprises 15 residues. Only a few counts were recorded for this clonotype. Antigen specificity is unknown. Individual cDNA molecules each received unique molecular identifiers attached to them. One entry per CDR3 protein results from TCRdb running MiXCR on the 5' RACE reads. The top ten clones hold about 4% of a sample with under 85,000 distinct CDR3 sequences, about 14% of them seen once. This rearrangement joins TRBV28 to TRBJ2-2; 8 positions agree with TRBD2. The material sequenced was whole blood, taken at baseline. The sequence was obtained from an adult who was a healthcare worker with PCR-confirmed SARS-CoV-2 infection or an uninfected control (not recorded which). Written as DNA, the CDR3 is TGTGCCAGCACCCTCGGGGGGGAGCTGGGCGGGGAGCTGTTTTTT. Amino acids: CASTLGGELGGELFF.